This T cell receptor (beta chain) was found in a study of post-analysis software for immune sequencing data. Across the whole study: Included among the disease courses, which were recorded for the cohort, were relapsing-remitting, secondary progressive and progressive-relapsing multiple sclerosis. Findings and caveats of the study: Controls' normalized Chao1 diversity significantly exceeded that of multiple sclerosis patients. Pronounced co-clustering by F measure was evident among identically batched samples. When patients were compared with controls, a handful of TRBV segments were more frequent, TRBV5-6, TRBV5-1 and TRBV20-1 among them.

Germline lookup yields CDR1 SNHLY and CDR2 FYNNEI. This CDR3 is 14 amino acids long. Trimming pared 3 bases from V and 5 bases from J, leaving 13 bases between. Sequencing libraries made from TCR beta cDNA carried unique molecular identifiers. TCRdb called the PCR reads again in MiXCR, with one record for every CDR3 protein. The top ten clones hold more than 0.55% of a sample with about 800,000 distinct CDR3 sequences, roughly 27% of them seen once. Concerning this clonotype itself: As yet, its antigen is unknown.

The chain employs TRBV2 and TRBJ2-5; D call uncertain. The sample was blood. This receptor was obtained from a girl aged 5-17 years with multiple sclerosis. The CDR3 reads CASSERRTGETQYF. Here the CDR3 DNA reads TGTGCCAGCAGTGAGAGAAGGACCGGGGAGACCCAGTACTTC.